This passage covers 28 T cell receptor beta chains from one sample sequenced in a study of beta chain features in type 1 diabetes. Reverse transcribing all isolated RNA meant expressed TCRB transcripts were sequenced. Assay: immunoSEQ multiplex PCR; the TCRdb copy retains only in-frame clones and omits some. The sample lists roughly 400,000 clones; roughly 16% were seen once. The sample consisted of naive CD4+ T cells from blood. These TCRs come from a woman younger than 30 in good health.

V usage is TRBV28 and J usage is TRBJ2-1; 7 bases line up with TRBD1. CDR1 MDHEN and CDR2 SYDVKM come from the germline V gene. J lost 14 bases, V lost 8 bases, and 12 bases had no gene match. The CDR3 spans 12 residues. CDR3: CASRTLGQGEFF. The CDR3 region has the DNA TGTGCCAGCCGCACCCTGGGGCAGGGGGAGTTCTTC.

This chain links TRBV5-1 with TRBJ2-2, with D perhaps matching TRBD2 (6 bases). The CDR3 is 13 residues long. V was clipped by 3 bases and J by 3 bases, with 6 bases between them. Germline V gene data show CDR1 as SGHRS and CDR2 as YFSETQ. CDR3 sequence reads: CASSSGDTGELFF. As DNA, the CDR3 is TGCGCCAGCAGCTCGGGAGACACCGGGGAGCTGTTTTTT.

This clone was seen more than once but under ten times. J is TRBJ2-7 and V is TRBV6-6; 9 nucleotides match TRBD1. Germline V gives CDR1 MNHNY, CDR2 SVGAGI (reference sequence). CDR3 length: 15 amino acids. The V gene end was trimmed by 5 bases and the J gene end by 6 bases; junction bases not matched to a gene: 11. The CDR3 reads CASSPRRTGVGEQYF. The CDR3 region has the DNA TGTGCCAGCAGTCCTCGCCGGACAGGGGTAGGCGAGCAGTACTTC.

This clone was observed a handful of times. V and J are TRBV18 and TRBJ2-1; D gene uncertain. V dropped 1 base and J dropped 5 bases, with 6 bases sitting between them. The CDR3 is 13 residues long. Germline V gene sequence: CDR1 KGHSH, CDR2 LQKENI. CDR3 sequence reads: CASSPRSNNEQFF. CDR3 nucleotides: TGTGCCAGCTCACCACGGTCTAACAATGAGCAGTTCTTC.

The chain couples TRBV19 to TRBJ1-5; 10 bases line up with TRBD1. V shed 7 bases and J 5 bases; nucleotides not matched to a gene: 2. This CDR3 has 13 amino acids. CDR1 and CDR2 (germline): LNHDA, SQIVND (reference sequence). The CDR3 nucleotides are TGTGCCAGTAACGACAGGGGGCATCAGCCCCAGCATTTT. Amino acids: CASNDRGHQPQHF.

The chain links TRBV30 to TRBJ2-7; perhaps TRBD1 as D (5 bases). V lost 4 bases to trimming and J lost 0 bases, with 10 bases between them. CDR3 length: 13 amino acids. Looked up from germline, CDR1 is GTSNPN and CDR2 is SVGIG (reference sequence). CDR3 DNA: TGTGCCTGGATCCGCGACAGCTCCTACGAGCAGTACTTC. This encodes CAWIRDSSYEQYF.

The J gene is TRBJ1-3, the V gene TRBV4-2; D unclear. The CDR3 loop spans 15 amino acids. With 0 bases removed from V and 3 bases from J, the gap between germline ends came to 9 bases. Germline CDR1 is LGHNA and CDR2 is YNFKEQ. The chain's CDR3 is CASSQDLTFGNTIYF. DNA of the CDR3: TGTGCCAGCAGCCAAGATCTGACATTTGGAAACACCATATATTTT.

This clone occurred a few times. The chain recombines TRBV29-1 with TRBJ2-1; D might be TRBD1 (6 bases). CDR3 length equals 17 residues. Deletions cut 6 bases from V and 8 bases from J, with 29 bases between. CDR1 SQVTM and CDR2 ANQGSEA come from the germline V gene. CDR3 DNA: TGCAGCGTGAAGGGGTCCAGAAGGGGCCCCAGGGGTCATGAGCAGTTCTTC. Its protein is CSVKGSRRGPRGHEQFF.

This clone was detected only a few times. V is TRBV9 and J is TRBJ2-5, with D possibly being TRBD2 (5 bases). From germline, CDR1 is SGDLS and CDR2 YYNGEE. CDR3 size: 14 residues. Trimming left V 1 base short and J 5 bases short, with 12 bases between. The CDR3 loop reads CASSVRTSGETQYF. The CDR3 DNA reads as TGTGCCAGCAGCGTACGAACGAGCGGTGAGACCCAGTACTTC.

V is TRBV6-1 and J is TRBJ1-5; TRBD1 is a possible D gene (5 bases). CDR3 length: 15 amino acids. Germline V gene sequence: CDR1 MNHNS, CDR2 SASEGT. Trimming removed 4 bases from V and 2 bases from J, with 12 bases in between. The CDR3: CASSGGPPGNQPQHF. In nucleotides, the CDR3 is TGTGCCAGCAGTGGGGGCCCGCCGGGCAATCAGCCCCAGCATTTT.

The chain couples TRBV9 to TRBJ2-5; 7 bases line up with TRBD2. The germline V gene has CDR1 SGDLS and CDR2 YYNGEE. The V and J ends lost 2 bases and 7 bases, in that order; junction bases with no gene match: 8. The CDR3 runs 14 residues. The CDR3 sequence: CASSVGGGPGTQYF. The CDR3 DNA sequence: TGTGCCAGCAGCGTGGGCGGGGGACCAGGGACCCAGTACTTC. Based on the CDR3 plus reference TRBV9 and TRBJ2-5, the full variable domain is DSGVTQTPKHLITATGQRVTLRCSPRSGDLSVYWYQQSLDQGLQFLIQYYNGEERAKGNILERFSAQQFPDLHSELNLSSLELGDSALYFCASSVGGGPGTQYFGPGTRLLVL.

The genes are TRBV30 and TRBJ1-4; D gene ambiguous. CDR3 length equals 14 residues. Germline loops: CDR1 GTSNPN, CDR2 SVGIG (reference sequence). V dropped 3 bases and J dropped 10 bases, with 18 bases sitting between them. The CDR3 here is CAWRVDIRSGKLFF. In nucleotides, the CDR3 is TGTGCCTGGAGGGTCGACATCCGAAGTGGAAAACTGTTTTTT.

V usage is TRBV30 and J usage is TRBJ1-2; 10 bases fit TRBD1. Looked up from germline, CDR1 is GTSNPN and CDR2 is SVGIG (reference sequence). The CDR3 runs 14 residues. Trimming at V came to 4 bases and at J to 2 bases, leaving 4 bases not matched to a gene. In DNA, the CDR3 is TGTGCCTGGAACGACAGGGGGCTGAACTATGGCTACACCTTC. Translating it yields CAWNDRGLNYGYTF. Based on the CDR3 plus reference TRBV30 and TRBJ1-2, the full variable domain is SQTIHQWPATLVQPVGSPLSLECTVEGTSNPNLYWYRQAAGRGLQLLFYSVGIGQISSEVPQNLSASRPQDRQFILSSKKLLLSDSGFYLCAWNDRGLNYGYTFGSGTRLTVV.

This clone was observed a few times. The chain has TRBV30 and TRBJ1-4, with D uncertain. This CDR3 is 16 amino acids long. Germline V gives CDR1 GTSNPN, CDR2 SVGIG (reference sequence). Trimming removed 1 base from V and 6 bases from J, with 18 bases in between. DNA of the CDR3: TGTGCCTGGAGTGGCGGAGGGCCTAGTGTCGATGAAAAACTGTTTTTT. It codes for CAWSGGGPSVDEKLFF.

The chain combines TRBV6-5 with TRBJ1-2; 8 positions agree with TRBD1. This CDR3 has 13 amino acids. The V gene's germline CDR1 is MNHEY and CDR2 SVGAGI. Trimming took 6 bases from V and 7 from J; bases not matched to a gene: 7. This CDR3 is CASRGQGAGGYTF. CDR3 DNA sequence: TGTGCCAGCAGAGGACAGGGCGCGGGTGGCTACACCTTC.

This clone was observed a handful of times. V gene TRBV7-3 combines with J gene TRBJ2-7; D is unclear. Between the trimmed V and J ends, which lost 2 bases and 6 bases, there was a span of 14 bases. CDR3 size: 14 residues. CDR1 is SGHTA, CDR2 FQGTGA, per germline. CDR3 bases: TGTGCCAGCAGCTTATCCCAAAGCTTCGGCGAGCAGTACTTC. This codes for CASSLSQSFGEQYF.

In this sample, this clone turned up a few times. The V gene is TRBV7-8, the J gene TRBJ1-1; TRBD1 might be the D (5 bases). The CDR3 sequence is 14 residues long. Between the trimmed V and J ends, which lost 5 bases and 0 bases, there was a span of 10 bases. Germline CDR1 SGHVS, CDR2 FQNEAQ. CDR3 region: CASSPDRLNTEAFF. The CDR3 bases are TGTGCCAGCAGCCCCGACAGATTGAACACTGAAGCTTTCTTT.

V usage is TRBV5-1 and J usage is TRBJ2-1; 10 bases agree with TRBD1. Unmatched junction bases numbered 0, after V lost 3 bases and J lost 6 bases. Germline V gene lookup returns CDR1 SGHRS and CDR2 YFSETQ. CDR3 length: 13 amino acids. The CDR3 region is CASSWTGGNEQFF. The CDR3 nucleotides are TGCGCCAGCAGCTGGACAGGGGGCAATGAGCAGTTCTTC.

The chain combines TRBV7-2 with TRBJ2-5; 11 bases line up with TRBD2. Trimming removed 3 bases from V and 2 bases from J; junction bases left unmatched: 8. The germline CDR1 and CDR2 sequences are SGHTA and FQGNSA. The CDR3 length is 17 residues. In nucleotides, the CDR3 is TGTGCCAGCAGCTTTATAGCGGGAGGGCCTTGGCAAGAGACCCAGTACTTC. This sequence encodes CASSFIAGGPWQETQYF.

V usage is TRBV5-1 and J usage is TRBJ2-2; D perhaps matches TRBD2 (6 bases). Germline CDR1 SGHRS, CDR2 YFSETQ. This CDR3 spans 16 amino acids. Trimming took 0 bases from V and 0 from J, leaving 9 bases between them. This chain's CDR3 is CASSLVAGTNTGELFF. Here the CDR3 DNA reads TGCGCCAGCAGCTTGGTTGCGGGAACGAACACCGGGGAGCTGTTTTTT.

In the case of this clone: Different DNA sequences within this sample yield the same CDR3. The rearrangement uses TRBV18 and TRBJ2-5; D ambiguous. Germline V gene data show CDR1 as KGHSH and CDR2 as LQKENI. The CDR3 runs 13 residues. V lost 3 bases to trimming and J lost 2 bases, with 7 bases between them. Written as DNA, the CDR3 is TGTGCCAGCTCACCGAGTTTGCAAGAGACCCAGTACTTC. Residues: CASSPSLQETQYF. Combining the CDR3 with reference TRBV18 and TRBJ2-5 gives the whole variable domain NAGVMQNPRHLVRRRGQEARLRCSPMKGHSHVYWYRQLPEEGLKFMVYLQKENIIDESGMPKERFSAEFPKEGPSILRIQQVVRGDSAAYFCASSPSLQETQYFGPGTRLLVL.

V gene TRBV19 combines with J gene TRBJ1-2, with D possibly matching TRBD1 (6 bases). Germline CDR1 and CDR2: LNHDA and SQIVND (reference sequence). V was cut by 6 bases and J by 8 bases, with 19 bases left in between. The CDR3 runs to 14 residues. CDR3 in amino acids: CASRSPGGARGYTF. CDR3 nucleotide sequence: TGTGCCAGTAGGTCGCCCGGGGGGGCACGGGGCTACACCTTC. The full variable domain, its missing parts supplied by reference TRBV19 and TRBJ1-2, is DGGITQSPKYLFRKEGQNVTLSCEQNLNHDAMYWYRQDPGQGLRLIYYSQIVNDFQKGDIAEGYSVSREKKESFPLTVTSAQKNPTAFYLCASRSPGGARGYTFGSGTRLTVV.

This clone was observed a handful of times. This chain links TRBV29-1 with TRBJ1-1; 8 bases fit TRBD1. There are 13 residues in the CDR3. Germline assignment: CDR1 SQVTM and CDR2 ANQGSEA. Trimming took 2 bases from V and 6 from J; bases not matched to a gene: 5. CDR3 bases: TGCAGCGTTGAACAGGGGGCAGACGCTGAAGCTTTCTTT. Residues: CSVEQGADAEAFF.

The chain employs TRBV5-1 and TRBJ2-5; D is unresolved. The CDR3 runs 15 residues. V gave up 1 base and J gave up 1 base, with 11 bases separating them. The germline V gene has CDR1 SGHRS and CDR2 YFSETQ. DNA of the CDR3: TGCGCCAGCAGCTTGAACACAGCCCTCCAAGAGACCCAGTACTTC. Translating gives CASSLNTALQETQYF.

The rearrangement uses TRBV27 and TRBJ2-7; 13 bases map to TRBD2. The CDR3 is made up of 17 amino acids. Looked up from germline, CDR1 is MNHEY and CDR2 is SMNVEV (reference sequence). The V segment lost 7 bases and the J segment 1 base; nucleotides outside the gene matches: 10. The CDR3 sequence: CASMGLAGPPSSYEQYF. CDR3 sequence (DNA): TGTGCCAGCATGGGACTAGCGGGACCTCCGAGTTCCTACGAGCAGTACTTC.

This chain links TRBV7-6 with TRBJ2-5, with D possibly being TRBD1 (6 bases). V was cut by 1 base and J by 5 bases, with 11 bases left in between. The CDR3 runs to 14 residues. Germline CDR1 and CDR2: SGHVS and FNYEAQ. CDR3 protein: CASSLERRGETQYF. As DNA, the CDR3 is TGTGCCAGCAGCTTAGAGAGAAGGGGGGAGACCCAGTACTTC.

This clone was picked up a small number of times. The chain employs TRBV7-9 and TRBJ2-1, with TRBD2 matching over 10 bases. CDR1 is SEHNR and CDR2 is FQNEAQ in the germline V gene (reference sequence). Trimming at V came to 1 base and at J to 8 bases, leaving 8 bases not matched to a gene. The CDR3 contains 16 residues. CDR3 DNA: TGTGCCAGCAGCTTAGGGGCTAGCGGGAGTGGTGATGAGCAGTTCTTC. It specifies CASSLGASGSGDEQFF.

There are a few counts of this clone. The V gene is TRBV7-9, the J gene TRBJ2-6; D gene unclear. CDR3 length equals 17 residues. Germline V gene data show CDR1 as SEHNR and CDR2 as FQNEAQ (reference sequence). V gave up 3 bases and J gave up 0 bases, with 12 bases separating them. This chain's CDR3 is CASSFIPLSSGANVLTF. In nucleotides, the CDR3 is TGTGCCAGCAGCTTTATCCCCCTCAGCTCTGGGGCCAACGTCCTGACTTTC. The whole variable domain, filled in from reference TRBV7-9 and TRBJ2-6, reads DTGVSQNPRHKITKRGQNVTFRCDPISEHNRLYWYRQTLGQGPEFLTYFQNEAQLEKSRLLSDRFSAERPKGSFSTLEIQRTEQGDSAMYLCASSFIPLSSGANVLTFGAGSRLTVL.